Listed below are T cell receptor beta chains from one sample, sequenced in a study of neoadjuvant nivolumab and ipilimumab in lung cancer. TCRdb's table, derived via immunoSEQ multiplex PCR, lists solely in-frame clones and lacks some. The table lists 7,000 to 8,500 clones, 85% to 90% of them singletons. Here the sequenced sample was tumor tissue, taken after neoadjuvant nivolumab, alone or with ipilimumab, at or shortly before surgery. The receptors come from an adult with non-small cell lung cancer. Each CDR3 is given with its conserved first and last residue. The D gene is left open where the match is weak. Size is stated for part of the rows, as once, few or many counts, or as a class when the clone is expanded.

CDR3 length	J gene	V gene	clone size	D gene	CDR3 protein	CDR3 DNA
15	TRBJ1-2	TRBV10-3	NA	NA	CAISEIAGTNYGYTF	TGTGCCATCAGTGAGATCGCAGGAACTAACTATGGCTACACCTTC
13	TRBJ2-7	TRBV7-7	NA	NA	CASTPLGVYEQYF	TGTGCCAGCACCCCGCTGGGGGTTTACGAGCAGTACTTC
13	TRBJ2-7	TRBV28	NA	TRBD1	CASRGQGRGEQYF	TGTGCCAGCAGGGGACAGGGAAGGGGCGAGCAGTACTTC
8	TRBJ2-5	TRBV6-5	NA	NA	CASSPQYF	TGTGCCAGCAGTCCCCAGTACTTC
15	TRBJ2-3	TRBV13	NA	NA	CASSLDHRTTDTQYF	TGTGCCAGCAGCTTAGATCACAGGACCACAGATACGCAGTATTTT
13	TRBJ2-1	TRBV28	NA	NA	CASSRHEVDEQFF	TGTGCCAGCAGCCGTCACGAGGTGGACGAGCAGTTCTTC
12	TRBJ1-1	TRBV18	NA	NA	CASSPGSTEAFF	TGTGCCAGCTCACCTGGGAGCACTGAAGCTTTCTTT
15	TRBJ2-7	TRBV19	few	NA	CASSIAGLTIYEQYF	TGTGCCAGTAGTATAGCTGGACTGACGATCTACGAGCAGTACTTC
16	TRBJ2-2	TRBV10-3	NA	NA	CAISPTDRKEAGELFF	TGTGCCATCAGCCCCACCGACAGAAAGGAGGCCGGGGAGCTGTTTTTT
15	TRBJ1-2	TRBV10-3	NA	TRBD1	CAISEGTGANYGYTF	TGTGCCATCAGTGAGGGGACAGGGGCGAACTATGGCTACACCTTC
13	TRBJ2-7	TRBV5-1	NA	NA	CASSLFGSYEQYF	TGCGCCAGCAGCTTGTTTGGCAGCTACGAGCAGTACTTC
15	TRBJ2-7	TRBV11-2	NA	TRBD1	CASSQTQGPSYEQYF	TGTGCCAGCAGCCAAACACAGGGGCCCTCCTACGAGCAGTACTTC
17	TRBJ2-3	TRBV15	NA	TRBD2	CATSTELGLGRADTQYF	TGTGCCACCAGCACCGAACTTGGACTAGGTAGGGCCGATACGCAGTATTTT
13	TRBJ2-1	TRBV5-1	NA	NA	CASSFQGRNEQFF	TGCGCCAGCAGCTTTCAGGGGCGCAATGAGCAGTTCTTC
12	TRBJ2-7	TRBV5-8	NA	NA	CASSQLRTEQYF	TGTGCCAGCAGCCAACTTAGGACGGAGCAGTACTTC
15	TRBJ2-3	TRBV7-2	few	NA	CASSLGGLTSDTQYF	TGTGCCAGCAGCTTAGGGGGCTTGACATCAGATACGCAGTATTTT
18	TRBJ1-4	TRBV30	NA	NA	CAWSVFFQGFSTNEKLFF	TGTGCCTGGAGTGTATTTTTTCAGGGGTTTTCAACTAATGAAAAACTGTTTTTT
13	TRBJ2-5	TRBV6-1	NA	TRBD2	CASTIRGVGTQYF	TGTGCCAGCACCATACGGGGGGTTGGGACCCAGTACTTC
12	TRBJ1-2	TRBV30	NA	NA	CAWDSRGYGYTF	TGTGCCTGGGACAGCCGGGGATATGGCTACACCTTC
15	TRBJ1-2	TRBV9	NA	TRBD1	CASSVGTGFGYGYTF	TGTGCCAGCAGCGTAGGGACAGGGTTCGGCTATGGCTACACCTTC
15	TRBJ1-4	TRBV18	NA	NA	CASSPPAGYNEKLFF	TGTGCCAGCTCACCGCCGGCGGGGTATAATGAAAAACTGTTTTTT
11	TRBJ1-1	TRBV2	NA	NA	CASYANTEAFF	TGTGCCAGCTACGCCAACACTGAAGCTTTCTTT
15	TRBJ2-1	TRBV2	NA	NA	CASSEDRSSYNEQFF	TGTGCCAGCAGTGAAGACAGGAGCTCCTACAATGAGCAGTTCTTC
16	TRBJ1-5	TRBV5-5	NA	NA	CASSLGWDTTYQPQHF	TGTGCCAGCAGCTTGGGGTGGGACACCACTTATCAGCCCCAGCATTTT
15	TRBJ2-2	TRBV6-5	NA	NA	CASSRTATNTGELFF	TGTGCCAGCAGTCGGACAGCTACGAACACCGGGGAGCTGTTTTTT
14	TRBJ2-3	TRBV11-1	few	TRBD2	CASSRAGGFDTQYF	TGTGCCAGCAGCAGAGCGGGGGGTTTTGATACGCAGTATTTT
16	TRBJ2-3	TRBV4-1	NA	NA	CASSQATRSGTDTQYF	TGCGCCAGCAGCCAGGCGACTAGGTCTGGCACAGATACGCAGTATTTT
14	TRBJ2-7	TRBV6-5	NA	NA	CASSYSPTSYEQYF	TGTGCCAGCAGTTACTCTCCTACAAGCTACGAGCAGTACTTC
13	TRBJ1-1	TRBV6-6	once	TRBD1	CASRHGQGSEAFF	TGTGCCAGCAGACACGGACAGGGTAGCGAAGCTTTCTTT
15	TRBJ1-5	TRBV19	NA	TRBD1	CASKRGTGDYQPQHF	TGTGCCAGTAAGAGGGGGACAGGGGATTATCAGCCCCAGCATTTT
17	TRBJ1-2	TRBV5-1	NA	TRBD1	CASSWRGQGGVLRGYTF	TGCGCCAGCAGCTGGAGAGGACAGGGAGGGGTCCTTAGGGGCTACACCTTC